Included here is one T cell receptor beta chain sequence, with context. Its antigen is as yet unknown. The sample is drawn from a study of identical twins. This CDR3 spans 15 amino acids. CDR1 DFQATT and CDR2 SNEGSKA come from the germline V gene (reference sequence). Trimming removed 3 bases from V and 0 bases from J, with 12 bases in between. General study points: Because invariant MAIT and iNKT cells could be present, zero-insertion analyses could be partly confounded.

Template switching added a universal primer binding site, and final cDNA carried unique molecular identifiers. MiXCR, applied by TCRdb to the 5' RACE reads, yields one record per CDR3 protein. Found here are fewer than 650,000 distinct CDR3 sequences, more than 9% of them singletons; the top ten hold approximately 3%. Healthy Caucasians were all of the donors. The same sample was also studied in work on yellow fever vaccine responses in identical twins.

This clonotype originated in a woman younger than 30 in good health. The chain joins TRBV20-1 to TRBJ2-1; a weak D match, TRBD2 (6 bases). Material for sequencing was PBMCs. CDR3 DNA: TGCAGTGCTAGTAGCGGCTACAGCTCCTACAATGAGCAGTTCTTC. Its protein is CSASSGYSSYNEQFF.